This T cell receptor (beta chain) was profiled in a study of cytotoxic CD8 clonotypes in ibrutinib-treated CLL. CDR1 MNHNS and CDR2 SASEGT come from the germline V gene. Trimming shortened V by 8 bases and J by 3 bases, and 19 bases separated the two germline ends. This CDR3 has 15 amino acids. From cryopreserved PBMCs came approximately 1.9 micrograms of genomic DNA used for TCR beta libraries. As for this clone: Its antigen is not known.

Study results and limitations: Relative to age-matched healthy donors, clonality at baseline was higher, and it tracked circulating CD8+ T-cell counts. Shared public clonotypes were rare, and on treatment they either got smaller or stayed the same.

Clones were sequenced by immunoSEQ multiplex PCR, and TCRdb holds only the in-frame ones, with some missing. Of 65,000 to 85,000 clones detected, 90% appear once; the ten largest clones hold approximately 3%. The sample here was PBMCs, taken after 12 months of ibrutinib treatment. The genes are TRBV6-1 and TRBJ1-1; D gene unclear. This clonotype was obtained from a human donor with chronic lymphocytic leukemia. CDR3 sequence: CASRMGMTRYTEAFF. The CDR3 coding sequence is TGTGCCAGCCGAATGGGAATGACGCGTTACACTGAAGCTTTCTTT.